Listed here is a single TCR beta chain. Its antigen is unknown. This CDR3 has 14 residues. The J segment lost 9 bases and the V segment lost 7 bases, leaving 16 bases of the junction unmatched. From germline, CDR1 is SQVTM and CDR2 ANQGSEA. These data are taken from a study of a mutant IDH1 vaccine in newly diagnosed glioma. Looking at the study overall: Vaccine administration was initiated 4-6 weeks following radiotherapy alone, or with temozolomide cycles. Participants attended visit V12, the safety follow-up, at week 35, and then attended visit V13 at week 47.

Indicated time point: week 47, end of study. Mutant IDH1 20-mer peptide, at 300 ug, made up each vaccine dose, with topical imiquimod. The vaccination schedule gave patients eight doses in weeks 1, 3, 5, 7, 11, 15, 19 and 23. Produced via immunoSEQ multiplex PCR; TCRdb's table is partial and in-frame only. The sample consists of about 50,000 clones, approximately 84% of them appearing once. This receptor was identified in a woman aged 30 to 39 with glioma. Some clones in this sample may be carry-over from other donors' samples. Source: PBMCs, taken from a glioma patient whose treatment included an IDH1 peptide vaccine. The V and J genes are TRBV29-1 and TRBJ2-3; 7 positions match TRBD1. The CDR3 region is CSGSSGQDLWTQYF. Here the CDR3 DNA reads TGCAGCGGGAGCTCCGGACAGGATTTATGGACGCAGTATTTT.